This T cell receptor (beta chain) appears in the sequencing data of a study of PD-1 blockade in classical Hodgkin lymphoma. Turning to the study itself: The patients were dosed with nivolumab 3 mg/kg, infused intravenously every 2 weeks.

Profiled with immunoSEQ multiplex PCR; TCRdb holds only in-frame clones, not every one. Altogether some 14,000 clones are present, roughly 80% being singletons, with the ten largest covering 25%. The length of the CDR3 is 14 residues. Germline V CDR1 and CDR2: SGHNT, YYREEE (reference sequence). The V end was cut by 1 base, the J end by 3 bases, with 10 bases between. This clone was recorded a few times. Relapse was seen in all patients after autologous stem cell transplantation, and brentuximab vedotin exposure was variable. This specimen consisted of peripheral blood mononuclear cells (PBMCs), obtained before the second cycle of nivolumab. The chain is built from TRBV5-4 and TRBJ1-1; D unclear. This TCR was sampled from a human donor with classical Hodgkin lymphoma. CDR3 amino acids: CASSLTRGDTEAFF. The CDR3 nucleotides are TGTGCCAGCAGCTTGACTCGGGGTGACACTGAAGCTTTCTTT.